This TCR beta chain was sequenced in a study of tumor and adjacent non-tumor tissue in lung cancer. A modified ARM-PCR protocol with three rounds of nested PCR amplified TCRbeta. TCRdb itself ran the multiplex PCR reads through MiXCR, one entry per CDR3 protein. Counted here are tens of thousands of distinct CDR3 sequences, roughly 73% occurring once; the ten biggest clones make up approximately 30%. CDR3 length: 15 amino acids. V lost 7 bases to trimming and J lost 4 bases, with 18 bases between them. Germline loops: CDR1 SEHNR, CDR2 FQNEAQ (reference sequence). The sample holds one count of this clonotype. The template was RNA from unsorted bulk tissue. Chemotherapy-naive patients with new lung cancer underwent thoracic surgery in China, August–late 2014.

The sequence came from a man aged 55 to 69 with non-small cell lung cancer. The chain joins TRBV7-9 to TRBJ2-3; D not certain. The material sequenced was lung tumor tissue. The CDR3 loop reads CASNPTSGKADTQYF. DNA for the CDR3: TGTGCCAGCAACCCAACGTCAGGTAAGGCAGATACGCAGTATTTT.